The rows below give T cell receptor beta chains drawn from one sample of a study of PD-1 blockade in classical Hodgkin lymphoma. Profiling relied on immunoSEQ multiplex PCR, and the TCRdb table lists in-frame clones only, not all of them. The sample holds 15,000 or so clones, approximately 58% seen once. The source was peripheral blood mononuclear cells (PBMCs), collected at baseline. The receptors were sampled from a human donor with classical Hodgkin lymphoma. The CDR3 runs from the conserved cysteine through the conserved F or W. D genes are given only for firm matches. Rows may omit the clone size; those that give it use once, few, many or a size class.

V gene: TRBV27
clone size: .
D gene: TRBD2
J gene: TRBJ2-1
CDR3 protein: CASSFQAGGPGVNEQFF
CDR3 DNA: TGTGCCAGCAGTTTTCAAGCGGGGGGGCCGGGGGTCAATGAGCAGTTCTTC

V gene: TRBV6-4
clone size: few
D gene: .
J gene: TRBJ1-2
CDR3 protein: CASSEGAYGYTF
CDR3 DNA: TGTGCCAGCAGTGAAGGGGCTTATGGCTACACCTTC

V gene: TRBV4-1
clone size: .
D gene: TRBD2
J gene: TRBJ2-1
CDR3 protein: CASNRGGLAVLGNEQFF
CDR3 DNA: TGCGCCAGCAACCGAGGAGGACTAGCGGTTTTGGGCAATGAGCAGTTCTTC

V gene: TRBV19
clone size: .
D gene: .
J gene: TRBJ2-1
CDR3 protein: CASSIVPSASYNEQFF
CDR3 DNA: TGTGCCAGTAGTATCGTCCCTAGTGCCTCCTACAATGAGCAGTTCTTC

V gene: TRBV11-2
clone size: few
D gene: .
J gene: TRBJ1-6
CDR3 protein: CASSLRTGGSSYNSPLHF
CDR3 DNA: TGTGCCAGCAGCTTAAGGACGGGGGGTAGCTCCTATAATTCACCCCTCCACTTT

V gene: TRBV29-1
clone size: .
D gene: .
J gene: TRBJ1-1
CDR3 protein: CSVDRGTEAFF
CDR3 DNA: TGCAGCGTTGATCGGGGGACCGAAGCTTTCTTT

V gene: TRBV18
clone size: .
D gene: .
J gene: TRBJ2-2
CDR3 protein: CASSPLGIQDSYTGELFF
CDR3 DNA: TGTGCCAGCTCCCCGTTAGGAATTCAGGACTCATACACCGGGGAGCTGTTTTTT

V gene: TRBV19
clone size: .
D gene: .
J gene: TRBJ1-2
CDR3 protein: CASSNDRLYDGYTF
CDR3 DNA: TGTGCCAGTAGTAATGACAGGCTTTATGACGGCTACACCTTC

V gene: TRBV28
clone size: medium-sized
D gene: .
J gene: TRBJ2-2
CDR3 protein: CASRTRDLTNTGELFF
CDR3 DNA: TGTGCCAGCAGGACACGGGACTTGACGAACACCGGGGAGCTGTTTTTT

V gene: TRBV9
clone size: .
D gene: .
J gene: TRBJ1-2
CDR3 protein: CASSVTDGYTF
CDR3 DNA: TGTGCCAGCAGCGTAACCGATGGCTACACCTTC

V gene: TRBV9
clone size: .
D gene: TRBD2
J gene: TRBJ2-7
CDR3 protein: CASSVGGGRSYEQYF
CDR3 DNA: TGTGCCAGCAGCGTAGGGGGCGGGAGAAGTTACGAGCAGTACTTC

V gene: TRBV7-2
clone size: .
D gene: TRBD1
J gene: TRBJ2-5
CDR3 protein: CASSPRTGGSETQYF
CDR3 DNA: TGTGCCAGCAGTCCAAGGACAGGGGGCTCGGAGACCCAGTACTTC

V gene: TRBV2
clone size: .
D gene: .
J gene: TRBJ2-2
CDR3 protein: CASSASGSGELFF
CDR3 DNA: TGTGCCAGCAGCGCTAGTGGCTCCGGGGAGCTGTTTTTT

V gene: TRBV5-1
clone size: .
D gene: .
J gene: TRBJ2-7
CDR3 protein: CASSIGSLKDEQYF
CDR3 DNA: TGCGCCAGCAGCATCGGGAGTCTAAAAGACGAGCAGTACTTC

V gene: TRBV30
clone size: .
D gene: .
J gene: TRBJ1-5
CDR3 protein: CAWSVRENQPQHF
CDR3 DNA: TGTGCCTGGAGTGTACGAGAGAATCAGCCCCAGCATTTT

V gene: TRBV18
clone size: .
D gene: .
J gene: TRBJ2-3
CDR3 protein: CASGKLASADTQYF
CDR3 DNA: TGTGCCAGCGGGAAACTAGCCTCTGCAGATACGCAGTATTTT

V gene: TRBV7-9
clone size: .
D gene: TRBD1
J gene: TRBJ2-3
CDR3 protein: CASSVGTGFTDTQYF
CDR3 DNA: TGTGCCAGCAGCGTCGGGACAGGGTTCACAGATACGCAGTATTTT

V gene: TRBV28
clone size: .
D gene: .
J gene: TRBJ1-5
CDR3 protein: CASSLEVRGNQPQHF
CDR3 DNA: TGTGCCAGCAGTTTAGAGGTCAGGGGCAATCAGCCCCAGCATTTT

V gene: TRBV25-1
clone size: .
D gene: .
J gene: TRBJ2-5
CDR3 protein: CASSDWEETQYF
CDR3 DNA: TGTGCCAGCAGTGACTGGGAGGAGACCCAGTACTTC

V gene: TRBV4-1
clone size: .
D gene: .
J gene: TRBJ1-5
CDR3 protein: CASSQGLSNQPQHF
CDR3 DNA: TGCGCCAGCAGCCAAGGTCTTAGCAATCAGCCCCAGCATTTT

V gene: TRBV5-1
clone size: .
D gene: .
J gene: TRBJ2-1
CDR3 protein: CASSPLLTGFYNEQFF
CDR3 DNA: TGCGCCAGCAGCCCGTTACTTACGGGGTTCTACAATGAGCAGTTCTTC

V gene: TRBV5-4
clone size: .
D gene: .
J gene: TRBJ2-1
CDR3 protein: CASSLEGSGSYNEQFF
CDR3 DNA: TGTGCCAGCAGCTTAGAGGGTTCGGGGTCCTACAATGAGCAGTTCTTC

V gene: TRBV27
clone size: .
D gene: TRBD2
J gene: TRBJ2-1
CDR3 protein: CASSLIWRELDNEQFF
CDR3 DNA: TGTGCCAGCAGTTTAATCTGGCGGGAGCTAGACAATGAGCAGTTCTTC

V gene: TRBV6-4
clone size: .
D gene: TRBD1
J gene: TRBJ2-3
CDR3 protein: CASSDGQGADTQYF
CDR3 DNA: TGTGCCAGCAGTGATGGACAGGGGGCAGATACGCAGTATTTT

V gene: TRBV11-3
clone size: .
D gene: .
J gene: TRBJ2-7
CDR3 protein: CASSFRRKSYEQYF
CDR3 DNA: TGTGCCAGCAGCTTCCGACGGAAATCCTACGAGCAGTACTTC

V gene: TRBV28
clone size: .
D gene: TRBD2
J gene: TRBJ2-3
CDR3 protein: CASGRRGAGGLVDTQYF
CDR3 DNA: TGTGCCAGCGGCCGGAGGGGAGCGGGAGGCTTGGTAGATACGCAGTATTTT

V gene: TRBV29-1
clone size: .
D gene: TRBD2
J gene: TRBJ2-7
CDR3 protein: CSVHLAGDYEQYF
CDR3 DNA: TGCAGCGTTCATCTTGCGGGAGACTACGAGCAGTACTTC

V gene: TRBV2
clone size: few
D gene: .
J gene: TRBJ1-5
CDR3 protein: CASSGGTQGLGQPQHF
CDR3 DNA: TGTGCCAGCAGTGGGGGGACACAGGGACTAGGGCAGCCCCAGCATTTT

V gene: TRBV5-1
clone size: .
D gene: .
J gene: TRBJ2-7
CDR3 protein: CASARNRQSDSYEQYF
CDR3 DNA: TGCGCCAGCGCCAGAAATAGACAGTCCGACTCCTACGAGCAGTACTTC

V gene: TRBV6-6
clone size: few
D gene: .
J gene: TRBJ1-5
CDR3 protein: CASTQDPNSNQPQHF
CDR3 DNA: TGTGCCAGCACCCAGGACCCGAATAGCAATCAGCCCCAGCATTTT

V gene: TRBV5-1
clone size: .
D gene: .
J gene: TRBJ1-1
CDR3 protein: CASRSENTEAFF
CDR3 DNA: TGCGCCAGCAGAAGTGAGAACACTGAAGCTTTCTTT

V gene: TRBV5-6
clone size: .
D gene: .
J gene: TRBJ2-7
CDR3 protein: CASSLGGLEEQYF
CDR3 DNA: TGTGCCAGCAGCTTGGGGGGACTCGAAGAGCAGTACTTC

V gene: TRBV10-3
clone size: .
D gene: TRBD1
J gene: TRBJ2-5
CDR3 protein: CAISEPGQGVRETQYF
CDR3 DNA: TGTGCCATCAGTGAGCCAGGACAGGGGGTCAGGGAGACCCAGTACTTC

V gene: TRBV7-3
clone size: .
D gene: TRBD1
J gene: TRBJ2-6
CDR3 protein: CASSLTAGGHSGANVLTF
CDR3 DNA: TGTGCCAGCAGCTTAACGGCAGGGGGCCACTCTGGGGCCAACGTCCTGACTTTC

V gene: TRBV19
clone size: .
D gene: .
J gene: TRBJ1-5
CDR3 protein: CASTEPVLGNQPQHF
CDR3 DNA: TGTGCCAGTACCGAACCTGTATTGGGCAATCAGCCCCAGCATTTT

V gene: TRBV7-9
clone size: .
D gene: .
J gene: TRBJ2-1
CDR3 protein: CASSLGWVQFF
CDR3 DNA: TGTGCCAGCAGCTTAGGCTGGGTGCAGTTCTTC

V gene: TRBV28
clone size: .
D gene: .
J gene: TRBJ2-7
CDR3 protein: CASSPRFRALTSYEQYF
CDR3 DNA: TGTGCCAGCAGTCCGCGCTTCCGAGCGCTTACTTCCTACGAGCAGTACTTC

V gene: TRBV7-6
clone size: .
D gene: .
J gene: TRBJ2-5
CDR3 protein: CASSLANRVQETQYF
CDR3 DNA: TGTGCCAGCAGCTTAGCAAACAGGGTCCAAGAGACCCAGTACTTC

V gene: TRBV27
clone size: once
D gene: .
J gene: TRBJ2-1
CDR3 protein: CASSLRGFNEQFF
CDR3 DNA: TGTGCCAGCAGTTTGAGGGGATTCAATGAGCAGTTCTTC

V gene: TRBV5-3
clone size: .
D gene: TRBD1
J gene: TRBJ1-6
CDR3 protein: CASSLGQPNSPLHF
CDR3 DNA: TGTGCCAGCAGCTTGGGACAGCCTAATTCACCCCTCCACTTT

V gene: TRBV4-2
clone size: few
D gene: .
J gene: TRBJ1-1
CDR3 protein: CASSQGLRVAYTEAFF
CDR3 DNA: TGTGCCAGCAGCCAGGGGCTCAGGGTAGCCTACACTGAAGCTTTCTTT

V gene: TRBV6-5
clone size: .
D gene: .
J gene: TRBJ2-1
CDR3 protein: CASSYSEGAPSNEQFF
CDR3 DNA: TGTGCCAGCAGTTACTCGGAAGGGGCCCCTTCCAATGAGCAGTTCTTC

V gene: TRBV14
clone size: .
D gene: .
J gene: TRBJ2-1
CDR3 protein: CASSESKFSRLNEQFF
CDR3 DNA: TGTGCCAGCAGTGAGAGTAAGTTTAGCCGACTCAATGAGCAGTTCTTC

V gene: TRBV4-2
clone size: .
D gene: .
J gene: TRBJ1-2
CDR3 protein: CASSNRGNYGYTF
CDR3 DNA: TGTGCCAGCAGCAATCGGGGGAACTATGGCTACACCTTC

V gene: TRBV6-5
clone size: .
D gene: TRBD1
J gene: TRBJ1-2
CDR3 protein: CASSPGQGSGYTF
CDR3 DNA: TGTGCCAGCAGTCCGGGACAGGGAAGCGGCTACACCTTC

V gene: TRBV19
clone size: few
D gene: .
J gene: TRBJ2-1
CDR3 protein: CASSIVPQAGHEQFF
CDR3 DNA: TGTGCCAGTAGTATAGTCCCCCAGGCGGGACATGAGCAGTTCTTC

V gene: TRBV20-1
clone size: .
D gene: .
J gene: TRBJ1-1
CDR3 protein: CSAMRGVEAFF
CDR3 DNA: TGCAGTGCAATGAGGGGAGTTGAAGCTTTCTTT

V gene: TRBV27
clone size: few
D gene: .
J gene: TRBJ1-5
CDR3 protein: CASSLQGGAQPQHF
CDR3 DNA: TGTGCCAGCAGTTTACAAGGGGGGGCTCAGCCCCAGCATTTT

V gene: TRBV9
clone size: .
D gene: .
J gene: TRBJ2-6
CDR3 protein: CASRKGYSKLKQSRANVLTF
CDR3 DNA: TGTGCCAGCCGGAAAGGGTACTCAAAACTCAAACAAAGTCGGGCCAACGTCCTGACTTTC

V gene: TRBV10-3
clone size: few
D gene: TRBD1
J gene: TRBJ1-5
CDR3 protein: CAIRGTGVGNQPQHF
CDR3 DNA: TGTGCCATCAGAGGAACAGGGGTTGGAAATCAGCCCCAGCATTTT

V gene: TRBV7-2
clone size: .
D gene: .
J gene: TRBJ1-4
CDR3 protein: CASSPGSELFF
CDR3 DNA: TGTGCCAGCAGCCCTGGGTCGGAACTGTTTTTT

V gene: TRBV4-2
clone size: few
D gene: TRBD1
J gene: TRBJ2-5
CDR3 protein: CASSPGQSGGETQYF
CDR3 DNA: TGTGCCAGCAGCCCGGGACAGTCCGGTGGAGAGACCCAGTACTTC

V gene: TRBV6-1
clone size: few
D gene: .
J gene: TRBJ1-5
CDR3 protein: CASSDSRQPQHF
CDR3 DNA: TGTGCCAGCAGTGATTCCCGGCAGCCCCAGCATTTT

V gene: TRBV30
clone size: .
D gene: .
J gene: TRBJ1-6
CDR3 protein: CAWNRQAFGNSPLHF
CDR3 DNA: TGTGCCTGGAATCGACAGGCCTTCGGGAATTCACCCCTCCACTTT

V gene: TRBV27
clone size: large
D gene: .
J gene: TRBJ2-1
CDR3 protein: CASSLSNEQFF
CDR3 DNA: TGTGCCAGCAGTTTATCGAATGAGCAGTTCTTC